This T cell receptor beta chain was obtained from a study of shared clonotypes between healthy human individuals. Here immunoSEQ multiplex PCR was the method, and the copy in TCRdb shows in-frame clones only, minus some. This sample has millions of clones, with 85% to 95% found just once. This clonotype originated in a man aged 18 to 30 in good health. Sequenced input: naive CD4+ T cells sorted from blood. Subset denoted: CD45RA+ positively selected.

CDR3 coding DNA: TGTGCCAGCAGCATAGACCGGGACAGGGGGAACAATGAGCAGTTCTTC. Translating gives CASSIDRDRGNNEQFF. This chain connects TRBV7-2 to TRBJ2-1, with 11 bases aligning to TRBD1. The CDR3 is 16 residues long. Germline V gives CDR1 SGHTA, CDR2 FQGNSA. The J segment lost 5 bases and the V segment lost 5 bases, leaving 8 bases of the junction unmatched.